The rows below give T cell receptor beta chains drawn from one sample of a study of spatial heterogeneity in lung cancer. TCRdb fed the 5' RACE reads into MiXCR, producing one record per CDR3 protein. The sample lists about 100,000 distinct CDR3 sequences; around 4.3% were seen once. The sequencing used lung tumor tissue, collected at surgery. The receptor set was obtained from a male donor with early-stage non-small cell lung cancer. Both conserved end residues are part of each CDR3. A D gene is named only where the DNA matches it firmly. Size values are once, few and many counts, or a class for expanded clones, and some rows have none.

size	D	V	length	J	DNA	CDR3
many	TRBD2	TRBV20-1	14	TRBJ2-7	TGCAGTGCTAGACGGCGGGAGGACTCCTACGAGCAGTACTTC	CSARRREDSYEQYF
many	-	TRBV5-5	16	TRBJ2-1	TGTGCCAGCAGCTTGTGGCCTAGCGCCTCCTACAATGAGCAGTTCTTC	CASSLWPSASYNEQFF
many	-	TRBV10-3	13	TRBJ1-6	TGTGCCACCACGGGGCAGGATAATTCACCCCTCCACTTT	CATTGQDNSPLHF
-	-	TRBV12-3/TRBV12-4	12	TRBJ1-4	TGTGCCAGCAGCCCGACAGCCCAAACGCTGTTTTTT	CASSPTAQTLFF
many	TRBD2	TRBV4-2	18	TRBJ2-1	TGTGCCAGCAGCACCGGGACTAGCGGGAATACAGTCTCTAATGAGCAGTTCTTC	CASSTGTSGNTVSNEQFF
many	-	TRBV20-1	14	TRBJ2-1	TGCAGTGCGCCTCCCCCGAGCTCCTACAATGAGCAGTTCTTC	CSAPPPSSYNEQFF
few	TRBD2	TRBV6-2/TRBV6-3	16	TRBJ2-5	TGTGCCAGCAGCCCGGGACTAGCGGGAGAGTATGAGACCCAGTACTTC	CASSPGLAGEYETQYF
many	TRBD2	TRBV28	16	TRBJ2-7	TGTGCCAGCAGTTTTGAAGCGGGAGATCCCTCCTACGAGCAGTACTTC	CASSFEAGDPSYEQYF
many	-	TRBV4-2	12	TRBJ2-3	TGTGCCAGCAGCCAAGGCAGGGATACGCAGTATTTT	CASSQGRDTQYF
-	-	TRBV6-1	14	TRBJ2-7	TGTGCCGGGGGGCCCGCTGGAGAGTCCTACGAGCAGTACTTC	CAGGPAGESYEQYF
few	TRBD2	TRBV7-2	15	TRBJ2-3	TGTGCCAGCAGCTCAGGACTAGCGGGAGTTTATACGCAGTATTTT	CASSSGLAGVYTQYF
-	-	TRBV9	13	TRBJ2-3	TGTGCCAGCAGCGAGCCGGACACAGATACGCAGTATTTT	CASSEPDTDTQYF
many	-	TRBV5-1	18	TRBJ1-6	TGCGCCAGCAGCTTGGGGCCGTCGGCCCAGGGACTTAATTCACCCCTCCACTTT	CASSLGPSAQGLNSPLHF
many	-	TRBV27	15	TRBJ1-5	TGTGCCAGCAGTCGCCGGGCGGAGAGCAATCAGCCCCAGCATTTT	CASSRRAESNQPQHF
many	-	TRBV20-1	12	TRBJ1-1	TGCAGTGCTATAACAGCGAACACTGAAGCTTTCTTT	CSAITANTEAFF
many	-	TRBV6-5	13	TRBJ1-2	TGTGCCAGCAGTTACACAGCTAACTATGGCTACACCTTC	CASSYTANYGYTF
many	-	TRBV4-1	13	TRBJ2-7	TGCGCCAGCAGCCAAGAAGAGCACTCCGAGCAGTACTTC	CASSQEEHSEQYF
few	-	TRBV20-1	15	TRBJ2-1	TGCAGTGCTAGAGGCTCCGGATTTTACTACAATGAGCAGTTCTTC	CSARGSGFYYNEQFF
many	-	TRBV28	12	TRBJ1-3	TGTGCCGCAAGGGAGGGTTTGAACACCATATATTTT	CAAREGLNTIYF
many	-	TRBV4-1	13	TRBJ1-4	TGCGCCAGCAGCCAAGGCAGGACAGAAAAACTGTTTTTT	CASSQGRTEKLFF
few	-	TRBV9	15	TRBJ2-5	TGTGCCAGCAGCGTAGCCCCACTGGGGGGAGAGACCCAGTACTTC	CASSVAPLGGETQYF
many	TRBD1	TRBV5-1	14	TRBJ2-3	TGCGCCAGCAGTCGAGGGACAGAAGCAGATACGCAGTATTTT	CASSRGTEADTQYF
many	TRBD1	TRBV2	15	TRBJ2-5	TGTGCCAGCAACGTGGACAGGGGGGTTGGAGAGACCCAGTACTTC	CASNVDRGVGETQYF
many	-	TRBV6-5	14	TRBJ2-5	TGTGCCAGCAGTGAACTAGCCTACCAAGAGACCCAGTACTTC	CASSELAYQETQYF
many	TRBD2	TRBV20-1	15	TRBJ2-3	TGCAGTTGCCTCTCGACTAGCGGGAGGGTTTATACGCAGTATTTT	CSCLSTSGRVYTQYF
many	-	TRBV28	11	TRBJ2-7	TGTGCCAGCACGTCCCCCTACGAGCAGTACTTC	CASTSPYEQYF
many	-	TRBV5-1	13	TRBJ2-1	TGCGCCAGCACCGGACTCCTGAGGAATGAGCAGTTCTTC	CASTGLLRNEQFF
many	-	TRBV6-5	15	TRBJ1-6	TGTGCCAGCAGTTACTCCGGGACGCCCTATTCACCCCTCCACTTT	CASSYSGTPYSPLHF
many	TRBD1	TRBV6-2/TRBV6-3	15	TRBJ1-2	TGTGCCAGCAGTAAAGACAGGGGGCGCGTCTATGGCTACACCTTC	CASSKDRGRVYGYTF
many	TRBD2	TRBV7-3	14	TRBJ2-1	TGTGCCAGCCCCACTAGCGGGAGCCACAATGAGCAGTTCTTC	CASPTSGSHNEQFF
many	-	TRBV12-3/TRBV12-4	16	TRBJ1-4	TGTGCCAGCAGCCCCGGGGGGGGGAGGGATCATGAAAAACTGTTTTTT	CASSPGGGRDHEKLFF
many	-	TRBV7-9	13	TRBJ2-3	TGTGCCAGCAGCACCCCTGGGGGAAGAACGCAGTATTTT	CASSTPGGRTQYF
many	-	TRBV4-1	16	TRBJ2-1	TGCGCCAGCAGCCAAGATCAGACCCACTCCTACAATGAGCAGTTCTTC	CASSQDQTHSYNEQFF
medium-sized	-	TRBV28	17	TRBJ2-2	TGTGCCAGCAGTTTATTTTCTGGGGGCTCCTATATCGGGGAGCTGTTTTTT	CASSLFSGGSYIGELFF
many	-	TRBV7-9	12	TRBJ2-2	TGTGCCAGCAGCAAGGATGGAGGGGAGCTGTTTTTT	CASSKDGGELFF
many	-	TRBV5-1	13	TRBJ2-1	TGCGCCAGCAGCTCCTCTCCATACAATGAGCAGTTCTTC	CASSSSPYNEQFF
many	TRBD2	TRBV2	15	TRBJ2-3	TGTGCCAGCAAGGTCACTAGCGGGACTCAAGATACGCAGTATTTT	CASKVTSGTQDTQYF
many	-	TRBV7-2	13	TRBJ1-3	TGTGCCAGCAGCTTAGCGCCTGGAAACACCATATATTTT	CASSLAPGNTIYF
many	TRBD1	TRBV5-1	14	TRBJ1-4	TGCGCCAGCAGCCGCACAGGGGCTGGTGAAAAACTGTTTTTT	CASSRTGAGEKLFF
many	-	TRBV3-1	14	TRBJ2-7	TGTGCCAGCAGCCCTGGTCCTTTGGGCTACGAGCAGTACTTC	CASSPGPLGYEQYF
many	TRBD2	TRBV4-1	18	TRBJ2-7	TGCGCCAGTAGATCAACAGGACAAGCGGGAGGAGGACCTTACGAGCAGTACTTC	CASRSTGQAGGGPYEQYF
many	-	TRBV12-3/TRBV12-4	17	TRBJ2-1	TGTGCCAGTAATACTCGGTCGGTTACAGGCCCCGTTAGTGAGCAGTTCTTC	CASNTRSVTGPVSEQFF
many	TRBD2	TRBV9	15	TRBJ2-1	TGTGCCAGCAGCCCCCGGCTAGCGGGAGGCAATGAGCAGTTCTTC	CASSPRLAGGNEQFF
many	TRBD1	TRBV5-1	15	TRBJ2-3	TGCGCCAGCCGGACAGGGATGTTTCAAACAGATACGCAGTATTTT	CASRTGMFQTDTQYF
-	-	TRBV5-1	13	TRBJ1-2	TGCGCCAGCAGCTTGCCCGGAGGATTTGGCTACACCTTC	CASSLPGGFGYTF
-	-	TRBV6-1	13	TRBJ1-1	TGTGCCAGCAGGGGAGGTAACTTTGCTGAAGCTTTCTTT	CASRGGNFAEAFF
many	TRBD1	TRBV3-1	14	TRBJ2-5	TGTGCCAGCAGAAACAGGGGAAGCCAAGAGACCCAGTACTTC	CASRNRGSQETQYF
many	-	TRBV10-2	12	TRBJ2-3	TGCGCCAGCAGTGTGTCTGGAGATACGCAGTATTTT	CASSVSGDTQYF
many	TRBD1	TRBV2	13	TRBJ1-5	TGTGCCAGCAGATGGGACAGGGAACAGCCCCAGCATTTT	CASRWDREQPQHF
many	-	TRBV6-6	14	TRBJ1-4	TGTGCCAGCCCTACGGCAGGATCGGGTGAAAAACTGTTTTTT	CASPTAGSGEKLFF
-	TRBD2	TRBV6-2/TRBV6-3	15	TRBJ2-7	TGTGCCAGCACCGGGGGGGGCGGCTTGCCCTACGAGCAGTACTTC	CASTGGGGLPYEQYF
many	-	TRBV28	12	TRBJ2-7	TGTGCCAGCAGTTCCAAACCCTACGAGCAGTACTTC	CASSSKPYEQYF
many	TRBD1	TRBV6-1	15	TRBJ1-4	TGTGCCAGCAGCATTACAGGGGATTCCAATGAAAAACTGTTTTTT	CASSITGDSNEKLFF
-	TRBD1	TRBV5-1	14	TRBJ2-7	TGCGCCAGCAGCACCGGGGACAGCCCCTACGAGCAGTACTTC	CASSTGDSPYEQYF